This T cell receptor beta chain was sequenced during a study of T cell repertoires in cytomegalovirus infection. TCRdb called the reads again in MiXCR, with one record for every CDR3 protein. The sample records 360,000 or so distinct CDR3 sequences, about 35% being singletons. This clonotype occurred once. Its antigen is unidentified. CDR3 length: 15 amino acids. V lost 10 bases to trimming and J lost 0 bases, with 16 bases between them. Germline V gene lookup returns CDR1 LNHDA and CDR2 SQIVND (reference sequence). The TCR sequence derives from a human donor in good health (CMV status not recorded). Some clones in this sample may be carry-over from other donors' samples. Sequenced here: cultured PBMCs, sampled from culture after CMV antigen stimulation. The gene calls are TRBV19 and TRBJ1-5; D gene uncertain. The CDR3 DNA reads as TGTGCCACTCGAGTGGCTGCCTATAGCAATCAGCCCCAGCATTTT. It translates to CATRVAAYSNQPQHF.